This T cell receptor (beta chain) originates from a study of cytomegalovirus exposure and HLA in healthy donors (dated by TCRdb to the late 2010s). Describing the broader study: An earlier analysis of about 530 of the donors reported roughly 300 Gb of sequence data and 117 million unique TCR beta sequences obtained from about 179 million T cells. Around 320 gigabases of sequencing data and approximately 85 million unique TCR sequences were included in an early release covering roughly 600 HLA-typed donors. Of the roughly 410 genotyped donors, 65% to 90% were placed in the genetic ancestry cluster associated with self-reported Caucasian donors. The study was designed to test whether signatures of past pathogen exposure could be identified by cataloging public T cell receptors. The study profiled the T cell repertoires of more than 500 subjects by immunosequencing and related them to cytomegalovirus serostatus. Besides the first cohort of approximately 670 subjects, a separate validation cohort made up of over 95 different subjects was used. The study combined high-throughput TCR immunosequencing, statistical association of individual TCRs with disease status, and machine learning to predict cytomegalovirus infection status. A later analysis re-analyzed previously published TCR beta repertoires from 666 donors and added high-resolution HLA genotyping to study TCR occurrence patterns. Rather than drawing on any new phenotypic data, the later analysis identified candidate immune exposures from TCR beta sequences and the way those sequences occurred across donors. An earlier analysis of roughly 600 of the donors used high-throughput TCR beta sequencing to judge whether each TCR beta V gene segment behaved as functional or pseudogenic. Donor age, sex, ethnicity and CMV serostatus were compiled together with the repertoire data. A later genetic analysis took genome-wide SNP genotypes for about 65% of the 666 donors and used that subset as a discovery cohort. Every repertoire in the discovery cohort had been generated on one and the same sequencing platform. Both class I and class II loci were covered by HLA typing, at four-digit resolution. Typing coverage varied by locus: about 620-630 donors for A, B, C, DRB1 and DQB1; under 550 for DQA1; over 600 for DPA1; under 490 for DPB1. Five DR-DQ haplotypes were treated as single units for association and clustering because of strong linkage in the cohort. Among 398 genotyped donors of the cohort, an average of approximately 240,000 unique TCR beta nucleotide sequences were sequenced per donor, 15% to 20% of them non-productive. General findings and caveats noted by the study authors: An association between a missense DCLRE1C variant and V-gene and J-gene trimming of TCR beta chains was found in a later genetic analysis and replicated in an independent cohort. The 87-base-pair reads could not distinguish some IMGT-functional V segments, including TRBV6-2 and TRBV6-3, so those segments were excluded. Roughly uniform sequencing depth across donors was assumed in presence/absence analyses, although this assumption may not hold. A later analysis reported that several top co-occurrence clusters appeared linked to parvovirus B19, influenza, CMV and Epstein-Barr virus. Because some donors lacked HLA typing at each locus, the association tests relied only on the typed subset. In both the original and validation cohorts, the classifier was reported to diagnose cytomegalovirus status with high specificity and sensitivity. Compared with equally common non-associated chains, HLA-associated TCR beta chains in a later analysis were more clonally expanded and had lower generation probabilities. Most TCR sequences were observed very rarely across donors, whereas some public TCRs were present in many individuals. A further reported finding was that TCR beta sequences accurately predicted the HLA-A and HLA-B alleles for most subjects in the first cohort. The authors suggested that the approach could potentially be extended to other disease states and immunological phenotypes. The earlier analysis of about 600 of the donors excluded seventeen rarely observed V segments, including chromosome 9 orphons, because counts were too low. Broadly in line with IMGT annotations, most TCR beta V segments showed up in productive rearrangements about 87% or about 30% of the time in an earlier analysis of roughly 590 of the donors. Only TCR beta chains were sequenced in this cohort, and the absence of alpha or paired-chain data limited detectable features. According to a later analysis, most CMV-associated TCR beta chains appeared to be HLA-restricted, and the HLA associations seemed to be driven largely by CMV exposure. A later analysis found that TCR association rates varied across HLA loci, with DRB1 alleles showing the most associated TCRs and HLA-C alleles the fewest. The study listed 164 TCR beta chains as associated with cytomegalovirus. Three of the identified cytomegalovirus-associated TCR beta chains were confirmed in vitro to be specific for cytomegalovirus antigens. The only immune exposure information available for the cohort was CMV serostatus. A cluster of highly shared sequence variants was judged likely to represent a technical artifact of the sequencing pipeline. When HLA alleles, especially DR and DQ, strongly co-occurred, TCR associations were difficult to assign to individual alleles. Linkage disequilibrium might explain the correlated functional status among segregating V segments, but an unknown experimental factor could not be ruled out. In a later genetic analysis, fewer N-insertions in productive TCRs were reported among donors in an Asian-associated ancestry cluster than the 666-donor mean. At a false discovery rate of 0.05, a later analysis linked around 15,000 TCR beta sequences to specific HLA alleles.

Library creation used the immunoSEQ multiplex PCR assay. The multiplex PCR relied on a mix of 60 forward primers for TCR Vbeta segments and 13 reverse primers for TCR Jbeta segments. The CDR3 region of rearranged TCR beta genes was amplified from genomic DNA with a multiplex PCR assay. On the Illumina HiSeq System, the amplified TCR beta libraries were sequenced as 87-base-pair reads. The published analysis was carried out like this. In a later analysis, about 80 million unique TCR beta chains were counted across the 500 to 850 repertoires, and around 11 million of these chains were shared by at least two donors. A nearest-neighbor algorithm error-corrected the raw reads and collapsed the reads into unique sequences, merging closely related sequences to remove PCR and sequencing errors. Alignment of CDR3 sequences to IMGT reference sequences was used to assign V, D and J gene segments. For a sequence to be retained, at least a six-nucleotide match to both a V gene segment and a J gene segment was required. Rearrangements were classified as productive when the CDR3 lacked stop codons and remained in frame with V and J, and all other rearrangements were classified as non-productive. CDR3 was defined according to IMGT convention as the region running from the second conserved V-encoded cysteine to the conserved J-encoded phenylalanine. In an earlier analysis of 550 to 650 of the donors, sequences lacking an unambiguous match to a single V gene segment were excluded. In an earlier analysis of 587 of the donors, a V segment was called functional when productive rearrangements were above 56.7%, and segregating when the standard deviation between donors exceeded 5%. A statistical classification framework was built for diagnosing cytomegalovirus status from the catalog of TCR beta chain sequences. In a later analysis, TCR nucleotide sequences were compared against IMGT/GENE-DB human TR gene sequences so that V and J genes could be assigned. In a later analysis, CDR3 sequences and most-parsimonious VDJ recombination scenarios were assigned using the TCRdist pipeline. In a later analysis, each TCR beta chain was defined by its CDR3 amino acid sequence together with its V-gene family, and reads lacking a unique V-gene family were excluded. As a way to deal with suspected cross-contamination and a sequencing artifact, a later analysis dropped 592 nucleotide sequences that were highly shared and had low generation probability. In a later analysis, a clonal expansion index was calculated for each public chain from normalized within-repertoire ranks of inferred template counts. In a later analysis, generation probabilities were computed using a VDJ recombination model fitted to out-of-frame rearrangements, and the results were checked against IGoR. In a later analysis, hypergeometric tests were used to score TCR-TCR, TCR-HLA and TCR-CMV co-occurrence, with a repertoire-size bias correction applied to TCR pairs. In a later analysis, false discovery rates were estimated by permuting HLA or CMV assignments 20 times. In a later analysis, co-occurring TCRs were grouped using DBSCAN, and TCRdist sequence similarity was added for clustering within HLA-allele-positive subsets. Repertoires with fewer than 30,000 or more than 120,000 public chains were left out of co-occurrence clustering, as were about five repertoires with anomalous nucleotide sharing. TCRdb's version of the immuneACCESS table is confined to in-frame rearrangements and falls short of the full clone set. An unresolved V gene accounts for under half of the shortfall where checked; the remainder is of unknown origin. The V and J calls and the clone size are those of that table, but D and trimming were determined from the DNA. The sample table lists approximately 81,000 clones, approximately 84% of them with a count of one. The top ten hold 2.4% of the sample.

As regards this clone: What antigen it recognizes has not been identified. No base-level quality is on record; no much larger clone is a single base apart.

The junction shows trimming of 5 bases on V and 3 bases on J, and the gene matches do not reach 3 bases of it. The germline V gene (reference sequence) specifies LNHDA as CDR1 and SQIVND as CDR2. The CDR3 holds 13 amino acids from the cysteine to the phenylalanine. Only the CDR3 portion is preserved as DNA: 39 bases, with reading frame beginning at the first base. In total, approximately 700 healthy bone marrow donors made up the cohort. At the time of sampling, all cohort members were nominally healthy, though unrecorded immune exposures were likely present. The donor tested CMV seronegative, placing the donor among the approximately 400 seronegative members of the cohort. Each donor provided a peripheral blood sample, and peripheral blood mononuclear cells were used for TCR beta sequencing. The Qiagen DNeasy Blood Extraction Kit was used to extract genomic DNA from the blood cell samples.

This TCR was sampled from a woman aged 50 to 60 in good health and CMV-seronegative. Sequencing input: PBMCs. The chain joins TRBV19 to TRBJ1-1; 7 central bases correspond to TRBD1. The CDR3 loop reads CASSVRGYTEAFF. Read as DNA, the sequence is TGTGCCAGTAGTGTCAGGGGGTACACTGAAGCTTTCTTT.